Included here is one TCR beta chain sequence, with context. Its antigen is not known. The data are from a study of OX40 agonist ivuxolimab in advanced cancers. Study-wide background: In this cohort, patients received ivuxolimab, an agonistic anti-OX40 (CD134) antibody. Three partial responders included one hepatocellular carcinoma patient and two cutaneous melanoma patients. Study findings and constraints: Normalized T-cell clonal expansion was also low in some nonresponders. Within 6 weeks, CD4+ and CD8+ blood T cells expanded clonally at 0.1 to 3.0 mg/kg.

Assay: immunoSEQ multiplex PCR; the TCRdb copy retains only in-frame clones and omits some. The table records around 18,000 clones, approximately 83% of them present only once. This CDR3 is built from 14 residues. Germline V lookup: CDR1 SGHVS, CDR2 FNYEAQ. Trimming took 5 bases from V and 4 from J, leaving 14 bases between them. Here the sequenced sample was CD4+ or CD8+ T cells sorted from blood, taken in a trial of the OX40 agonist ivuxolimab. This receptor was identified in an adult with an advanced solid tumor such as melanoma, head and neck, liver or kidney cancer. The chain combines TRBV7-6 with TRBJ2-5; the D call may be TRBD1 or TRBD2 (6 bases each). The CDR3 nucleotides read TGTGCCAGCAGCCGGGGGCTAGTAGGAGAGACCCAGTACTTC. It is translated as CASSRGLVGETQYF. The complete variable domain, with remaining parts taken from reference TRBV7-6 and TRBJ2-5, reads GAGVSQSPRYKVTKRGQDVALRCDPISGHVSLYWYRQALGQGPEFLTYFNYEAQQDKSGLPNDRFSAERPEGSISTLTIQRTEQRDSAMYRCASSRGLVGETQYFGPGTRLLVL.